This TCR beta chain comes out of a study of shared T cell receptors in the human thymus (dated by TCRdb to 2020 to 2023). Regarding the complete study: The study investigated the way shared, self-reactive T-cell receptor alpha chains are produced in the human thymus.

CDR1 and CDR2 are drawn from the germline V gene: LGHNA, YNFKEQ. The CDR3 contains 20 residues, cysteine and phenylalanine counted. The only DNA kept is the CDR3, 60 bases in frame from the first base. The V end gives up 1 base and the J end 7 bases, leaving 21 bases in the junction not matched to a gene. Library creation used the immunoSEQ multiplex PCR assay. TCRdb retrieved this table from immuneACCESS and kept in-frame rearrangements only. Not all clones are present; in checked studies, unresolved V genes account for under half, and no reason is known for the remainder. In this sample the table shows hundreds of thousands of clones, around 82% of which occur a single time. The top ten constitute about 0.012% of the sample. On this clone: Its antigen has not been determined. No base quality values were provided; no much bigger clone lies one nucleotide off.

The data were also submitted as part of a second study, on human thymus T cells. In that second paper, the authors write: The donors were immunologically healthy infants in Finland who had open corrective cardiac surgery for congenital heart defects. Thymus tissue was obtained as surgical resects removed during corrective cardiac surgery. Usage of V and J gene segments appeared to be biased in both the thymic and the peripheral blood repertoires. The related research reported highly overlapping thymic TCR repertoires among unrelated individuals. The study described the TCR alpha and beta repertoires in fewer than 10 infant thymus samples and four matching peripheral blood samples. Donor ages ranged from roughly 7 to 250 days, and the cohort comprised more than 5 male and a couple of female infants. Thymocytes were mechanically released from the tissue and were stored as pellets of roughly 10-34 million cells at -70 degrees C. Genomic DNA was extracted from frozen cell pellets with a QIAsymphony instrument. TCRB and TCRAD loci were amplified from a standardized quantity of quality-controlled genomic DNA using the immunoSEQ multiplex PCR assay. Amplicons spanned the V(D)J region at a length sufficient to cover the CDR3 and identify V and J genes. Through the commercial immunoSEQ service, the amplicons were sequenced on an Illumina platform. Primer bias and sequencing errors were corrected using previously described methods, and TCRAD and TCRB definitions followed the IMGT database. immunoSEQ Analyzer 3.0 and VDJTools were used for repertoire analysis, which covered basic statistics, V/J segment usage, diversity estimates, rarefaction and pairwise overlap. To estimate diversity, the Chao1, ChaoE, Efron-Thisted, Shannon and inverse Simpson indices were applied, and diversity was also estimated on datasets down-sampled to the smallest sample. Repertoire overlap was assessed by strict matching of CDR3 nucleotide sequence, V gene and J gene, and clustering was done by Jaccard-based multidimensional scaling. On average, about 730,000 unique TCRB clonotypes were obtained from thymus samples, compared with 65,000 to 90,000 from blood samples.

The clonotype was recovered from a boy younger than two with a congenital heart defect. Donor details come from another sample of the same person, matched by shared clones. The rearrangement joined TRBV4-2 to TRBJ2-3; 9 bases in between match TRBD2. Sequenced input: thymocytes. The DNA sequence reads TGTGCCAGCAGCCAAGGAGCGCTCTGGAGTGCGGGAGGGCCTGTGAATACGCAGTATTTT. This encodes CASSQGALWSAGGPVNTQYF.